Detailed here is one T cell receptor (beta chain). Its antigen target is currently unknown. Within one base of it there is no much larger clone, and no base qualities were kept. The collaborating institutions used their own protocols to collect whole blood in K2EDTA tubes. For TCRbeta analysis, collaborators shipped samples as frozen whole blood, isolated PBMCs, or DNA extracted from either of those sample types. This entry belongs to a study of blood T cell repertoires in COVID-19 (dated by TCRdb to the early 2020s). About the study as a whole: Samples from collaborators originated in the United States, Italy and Spain and spanned both the acute and convalescent phases of COVID-19. The repertoires were made available in a free public database intended to serve as a resource for research on the immune response to SARS-CoV-2. Sample metadata almost always included a de-identified subject ID, COVID-19 status, age in years and sex. Deeply sampled blood TCRbeta repertoires from subjects exposed to, actively infected with, or recovered from COVID-19 were included in the dataset. HLA class I and class II types, where available, came from metadata supplied by the sample provider rather than from assay-based typing. The prospective study material was composed of cDNA or gDNA derived from T cells, B-cell-depleted T cells, or PBMCs. The samples were drawn from two sources: the first 160 participants of the ongoing ImmuneRACE study, and 1,000 to 1,500 subjects contributed by 6 global collaborators.

TCRbeta CDR3 regions were amplified from genomic DNA by means of the immunoSEQ Assay, a bias-controlled multiplex PCR. Per the source publication's procedure: Within the assay, amplification of reference gene primers was used to estimate how many nucleated cells each sample contained. To quantify the absolute abundance of each unique TCRbeta CDR3 rearrangement, sequence reads were collapsed and filtered. For each sample, productive Simpson clonality was calculated as the square root of Simpson's diversity index across productive rearrangements. This is the immuneACCESS table as TCRdb keeps it, with only in-frame sequences that have V and J called. A part of the clones is gone; compared with another copy, unresolved V genes explain less than half, and the rest is unexplained. V and J calls and clone size are as listed in that table; D and trimming were resolved from the DNA. This sample has about 150,000 clones in its table, and around 85% of those were observed once. The ten largest account for about 5% of the sample.

What the work shows at the level of the full study, not this receptor alone: The quantity of clinical and demographic metadata differed by source and by participant and was supplied without curation.

V drops 1 base and J drops 3 bases, leaving 12 bases in between. CDR1 and CDR2, per the germline V gene, are SGHDN and FVKESK. CDR3 length: 15 amino acids, cysteine to phenylalanine. The read is trimmed to its CDR3 DNA, 45 bases read in frame from base 1. The chain links TRBV14 with TRBJ1-1; the D gene is perhaps TRBD1, on 6 matching bases. The sequenced sample was peripheral blood. The clonotype comes from a human donor in a cohort sampled during active COVID-19. CDR3 sequence: CASSQVRGGDTEAFF. The bases read TGTGCCAGCAGCCAAGTCCGAGGGGGTGACACTGAAGCTTTCTTT.